A single sample gave rise to the 25 T cell receptor beta chains below, sequenced in a study of shared clonotypes between healthy human individuals. Produced via immunoSEQ multiplex PCR; TCRdb's table is partial and in-frame only. The table lists approximately 1,000,000 clones, 75% to 85% of them singletons, with under 0.65% in the top ten. What was sequenced was memory CD4+ T cells from PBMCs. Subset: CD45RA-negative fraction. The source of these receptors is a young man in good health. Some clones in this sample may be carry-over from other donors' samples.

The rearrangement uses TRBV14 and TRBJ1-1; 7 bases agree with TRBD1. The junction had 8 bases not matched to a gene; V was cut back by 4 bases and J by 3 bases. Germline values: CDR1 SGHDN, CDR2 FVKESK. The CDR3 length is 15 residues. CDR3 nucleotides: TGTGCCAGCAGCCCGTACAGGGGAGAGTACACTGAAGCTTTCTTT. Translation: CASSPYRGEYTEAFF.

V usage is TRBV10-2 and J usage is TRBJ2-5; no clear D gene. The germline gives CDR1 WSHSY, CDR2 SAAADI. Trimming removed 0 bases from V and 9 bases from J, with 8 bases in between. The CDR3 spans 12 residues. The CDR3 nucleotides read TGCGCCAGCAGTGAGTCGAAAAAGTCCCAGTACTTC. It codes for CASSESKKSQYF.

As to this clone: The likely explanation is a read error, given a far larger clone one base away. The chain joins TRBV4-1 to TRBJ1-2; no definite D call. CDR3 size: 14 residues. CDR1 MGHRA and CDR2 YSYEKL come from the germline V gene. V lost 2 bases and J lost 4, with 11 bases in between. The DNA for the CDR3 is TGCGCCAGCAGCCAACGGGGTACGGGCTATGGCTACACCTTC. It translates to CASSQRGTGYGYTF.

This clone was detected a few times. V usage is TRBV11-2 and J usage is TRBJ2-2; D is uncertain. Germline V gene data show CDR1 as SGHAT and CDR2 as FQNNGV. The CDR3 is 13 amino acids. In DNA form, the CDR3 reads TGTGCTTCCGGGCTAGAGGACGGCGGGGAGCTGTTTTTT. Its protein product is CASGLEDGGELFF. The complete variable domain, with remaining parts taken from reference TRBV11-2 and TRBJ2-2, reads EAGVAQSPRYKIIEKRQSVAFWCNPISGHATLYWYQQILGQGPKLLIQFQNNGVVDDSQLPKDRFSAERLKGVDSTLKIQPAKLEDSAVYLCASGLEDGGELFFGEGSRLTVL.

In this sample, this clone turned up many times. This sequence joins TRBV7-2 and TRBJ1-2; no definite D call. The V and J ends lost 5 bases and 2 bases respectively, with 15 bases between them. The CDR3 has 15 residues. Germline V gene sequence: CDR1 SGHTA, CDR2 FQGNSA. Here the CDR3 reads CASSPTSLLNYGYTF. CDR3 nucleotide sequence: TGTGCCAGCAGCCCAACTTCGCTGCTGAACTATGGCTACACCTTC.

The chain links TRBV7-2 to TRBJ2-5, with 8 bases that match TRBD1. CDR1 and CDR2 (germline): SGHTA, FQGNSA. This CDR3 is built from 15 residues. The V and J ends lost 3 bases and 5 bases, in that order; junction bases with no gene match: 8. This CDR3 is CASSFETGAGETQYF. The CDR3 DNA reads as TGTGCCAGCAGCTTTGAGACAGGGGCAGGGGAGACCCAGTACTTC.

A single count supports this clone. This chain connects TRBV4-3 to TRBJ1-6; unclear D gene. V lost 0 bases and J 5 bases, leaving 14 bases between the germline ends. This CDR3 is built from 17 residues. The germline V gene has CDR1 LGHNA and CDR2 YSLEER. The CDR3 is CASSQDIRPGDNSPLHF. The CDR3 DNA reads as TGCGCCAGCAGCCAAGATATTCGGCCTGGGGATAATTCACCCCTCCACTTT.

This clone appeared once. The gene calls are TRBV7-9 and TRBJ2-6, with D possibly TRBD1 on 5 matching bases. CDR3 length: 16 residues. Trimming stripped 6 bases from V and 5 bases from J, with 17 bases between. The germline gives CDR1 SEHNR, CDR2 FQNEAQ (reference sequence). The chain's CDR3 is CASRPYQGLWANVLTF. The CDR3 bases are TGTGCCAGCAGACCCTATCAGGGTCTATGGGCCAACGTCCTGACTTTC.

The chain employs TRBV28 and TRBJ2-2; D remains ambiguous. The V and J ends lost 6 bases and 3 bases respectively, with 11 bases between them. Per germline, CDR1 MDHEN and CDR2 SYDVKM. The CDR3 extends over 14 amino acids. The CDR3 sequence is CASSHRRYTGELFF. CDR3 bases: TGTGCCAGCAGCCACCGACGATACACCGGGGAGCTGTTTTTT.

This clone was seen more than once but under ten times. The chain is built from TRBV2 and TRBJ2-3, with unresolved D. V lost 5 bases to trimming and J lost 6 bases, with 12 bases between them. CDR3 size: 13 residues. CDR1 is SNHLY, CDR2 FYNNEI, per germline. The DNA for the CDR3 is TGTGCCAGCAGTCTTCAGTTGGGGGATACGCAGTATTTT. Its protein product is CASSLQLGDTQYF.

This clone was seen a few times. The rearrangement uses TRBV11-3 and TRBJ2-1; D might be TRBD1 (5 bases). The CDR3 is 15 residues long. Trimming removed 0 bases at V and 3 bases at J, with 9 bases between. The germline V gene encodes CDR1 SGHNT and CDR2 YENEEA. The CDR3 sequence is CASSLDEQDYNEQFF. CDR3 in DNA: TGTGCCAGCAGCTTAGACGAACAGGACTACAATGAGCAGTTCTTC.

This clone was found once. The V and J genes are TRBV29-1 and TRBJ2-1; 8 positions match TRBD2. The CDR3 extends over 13 amino acids. Per the germline V gene, CDR1 is SQVTM and CDR2 is ANQGSEA. The CDR3 protein is CSLRAGGGNEQFF. CDR3 nucleotides: TGCTCATTACGGGCGGGAGGTGGCAATGAGCAGTTCTTC.

The chain employs TRBV28 and TRBJ1-5; D not certain. The V and J ends lost 5 bases and 11 bases respectively, with 19 bases between them. This CDR3 comprises 14 residues. Germline lookup yields CDR1 MDHEN and CDR2 SYDVKM. The chain's CDR3 is CASSPDRAFKSQHF. The CDR3 DNA follows: TGTGCCAGCAGTCCGGACCGAGCGTTTAAGTCCCAGCATTTT.

This chain joins TRBV27 and TRBJ1-1; D is perhaps TRBD1 (6 bases). The CDR3 sequence is 14 residues long. The V end was cut by 4 bases, the J end by 11 bases, with 20 bases between. Germline-derived CDR1 and CDR2 are MNHEY and SMNVEV (reference sequence). CDR3 in DNA: TGTGCCAGCAGTTCTATACGAGAAAGGGGGTTGGCTTTCTTT. Its protein is CASSSIRERGLAFF.

Note on this clone: This sample includes further DNA sequences coding for the same CDR3. J is TRBJ1-1 and V is TRBV11-2, with a tentative D call TRBD1 (5 bases). This CDR3 is 14 amino acids long. Germline V gives CDR1 SGHAT, CDR2 FQNNGV. The V end lost 1 base, the J end lost 4 bases, and 10 bases lay between the germline ends. CDR3 residues: CASSLVAGSTEAFF. The CDR3 DNA is TGTGCCAGCAGCTTAGTCGCAGGGAGCACTGAAGCTTTCTTT.

The V gene is TRBV10-3, the J gene TRBJ2-3; 10 positions agree with TRBD1. This CDR3 comprises 14 residues. J was trimmed by 5 bases and V by 7 bases; bases with no gene match: 6. In germline, CDR1 is ENHRY, CDR2 SYGVKD. The chain's CDR3 is CAITPGQGIDTQYF. The CDR3 nucleotides read TGTGCCATCACCCCGGGACAGGGGATAGATACGCAGTATTTT.

The chain employs TRBV19 and TRBJ1-1, with 9 bases lining up with TRBD1. The CDR3 is made up of 15 amino acids. Germline V CDR1 and CDR2: LNHDA, SQIVND (reference sequence). V gave up 7 bases and J gave up 5 bases; unmatched junction bases: 11. CDR3 amino acids: CASTPTDRGGTEAFF. DNA for the CDR3: TGTGCCAGTACCCCCACCGACAGGGGGGGGACTGAAGCTTTCTTT. Combining the CDR3 with reference TRBV19 and TRBJ1-1 gives the whole variable domain DGGITQSPKYLFRKEGQNVTLSCEQNLNHDAMYWYRQDPGQGLRLIYYSQIVNDFQKGDIAEGYSVSREKKESFPLTVTSAQKNPTAFYLCASTPTDRGGTEAFFGQGTRLTVV.

This clone was detected only a few times. The chain carries TRBV7-2 and TRBJ2-7; perhaps TRBD1 as D (6 bases). The CDR3 contains 16 residues. CDR1 and CDR2 (germline): SGHTA, FQGNSA. V lost 5 bases and J 6 bases, leaving 23 bases between the germline ends. The CDR3 sequence is CASSGHLQGRKREQYF. The CDR3 nucleotides read TGTGCCAGCAGCGGCCACCTACAGGGCAGGAAGCGCGAGCAGTACTTC.

This chain links TRBV19 with TRBJ1-5, with D uncertain. CDR1 LNHDA and CDR2 SQIVND come from the germline V gene (reference sequence). Trimming removed 3 bases at V and 3 bases at J, with 9 bases between. This CDR3 is built from 14 residues. The chain's CDR3 is CASSIVGLNQPQHF. CDR3 bases: TGTGCCAGTAGTATTGTGGGCCTCAATCAGCCCCAGCATTTT.

The J gene is TRBJ2-3, the V gene TRBV30, with 9 bases that match TRBD1. Germline V CDR1 and CDR2: GTSNPN, SVGIG (reference sequence). Losses at the gene ends were 3 bases for V and 6 bases for J; bases not matched to a gene: 4. The CDR3 loop spans 13 amino acids. The CDR3 bases are TGTGCCTGGAGCGGACAGGGGCCGGATACGCAGTATTTT. It translates to CAWSGQGPDTQYF.

A remark on this clone: The sample holds other DNA sequences that translate to the same CDR3. V and J are TRBV27 and TRBJ2-7; maybe TRBD1 (6 bases). This CDR3 is built from 13 residues. V lost 4 bases, J lost 2 bases, and 9 bases lay in between. The germline V gene has CDR1 MNHEY and CDR2 SMNVEV (reference sequence). The CDR3 region is CASSSRGTYEQYF. CDR3 bases: TGTGCCAGCAGTTCTAGGGGGACCTACGAGCAGTACTTC.

This clone occurred a few times. The rearrangement links TRBV7-9 to TRBJ1-4; the D gene is possibly TRBD1 (6 bases). This CDR3 region has 15 residues. The V gene's germline CDR1 is SEHNR and CDR2 FQNEAQ (reference sequence). The V and J ends lost 2 bases and 7 bases respectively, with 14 bases between them. The CDR3 protein is CASSLKGQPGEKLFF. The CDR3 DNA sequence: TGTGCCAGCAGCTTAAAAGGACAGCCCGGTGAAAAACTGTTTTTT.

The rearrangement joins TRBV11-2 to TRBJ2-3, with 9 bases that match TRBD1. J gave up 2 bases and V 6 bases, and 9 bases lay outside the gene matches. The CDR3 loop spans 16 amino acids. Germline V gives CDR1 SGHAT, CDR2 FQNNGV. The CDR3: CASRTNRGPHTDTQYF. The CDR3 DNA reads as TGTGCCAGCAGAACCAACAGGGGGCCCCACACAGATACGCAGTATTTT.

The genes are TRBV20-1 and TRBJ2-7, with D uncertain. Trimming stripped 5 bases from V and 6 bases from J, with 8 bases between. CDR3 length: 10 amino acids. The germline CDR1 and CDR2 sequences are DFQATT and SNEGSKA (reference sequence). Here the CDR3 reads CSAVTREQYF. CDR3 bases: TGCAGTGCTGTTACCCGCGAGCAGTACTTC.

V usage is TRBV21-1 and J usage is TRBJ1-5; the DNA was not used to check the table's D call, TRBD1. TRBV21-1 is classified as a pseudogene. This CDR3 is built from 15 residues. The CDR3 DNA reads as TGTGCCAGCAGCCTCACGACAGGTTACAATCAGCCCCAGCATTTT. This encodes CASSLTTGYNQPQHF.